Below are 21 T cell receptor beta chains sequenced from a single sample in a study of blood T cell repertoires in COVID-19. Sequenced by immunoSEQ multiplex PCR; TCRdb stores in-frame clones only, minus some. The sample has around 50,000 clones, around 73% seen once; the top ten hold around 5.8%. Material: PBMCs or T cells enriched from blood (not recorded which). The receptors originated from a woman aged 45-60 years with acute COVID-19.

This clone was observed a single time. The chain uses TRBV5-4 and TRBJ2-2; D might be TRBD2 (5 bases). Per the germline V gene, CDR1 is SGHNT and CDR2 is YYREEE (reference sequence). Trimming pared 1 base from V and 1 base from J, leaving 11 bases between. CDR3 length: 16 residues. CDR3 protein: CASSLSRTWNTGELFF. Written as DNA, the CDR3 is TGTGCCAGCAGCTTGTCAAGGACTTGGAACACCGGGGAGCTGTTTTTT.

This clone was counted once. The chain recombines TRBV7-2 with TRBJ2-5; unclear D gene. V lost 0 bases, J lost 3 bases, and 8 bases lay in between. Germline V CDR1 and CDR2: SGHTA, FQGNSA. The CDR3 totals 14 residues. CDR3 region: CASSLAATKETQYF. CDR3 nucleotide sequence: TGTGCCAGCAGCTTAGCTGCCACTAAAGAGACCCAGTACTTC.

The chain couples TRBV7-9 to TRBJ2-1, with D possibly matching TRBD2 (5 bases). The CDR3 consists of 16 residues. The ends were cut back, 1 base at V and 9 bases at J, with 19 bases in the middle. Germline V gene sequence: CDR1 SEHNR, CDR2 FQNEAQ (reference sequence). This chain's CDR3 is CASSLDHGGGGGEQFF. CDR3 in DNA: TGTGCCAGCAGCTTAGATCATGGAGGAGGTGGCGGTGAGCAGTTCTTC.

The CDR3 DNA reads TGCGCCAGCAGCCAAGTCCCACAGACCTACGAGCAGTACTTC. This gives the protein CASSQVPQTYEQYF. V and J are TRBV4-1 and TRBJ2-7; D is unclear. This CDR3 spans 14 amino acids. Germline-derived CDR1 and CDR2 are MGHRA and YSYEKL. The V end was cut by 1 base, the J end by 2 bases, with 9 bases between.

There are a few counts of this clone. The chain couples TRBV7-8 to TRBJ1-6; D unresolved. Deletions cut 5 bases from V and 0 bases from J, with 14 bases between. CDR1 is SGHVS, CDR2 FQNEAQ, per germline. The length of the CDR3 is 17 residues. The CDR3 DNA reads as TGTGCCAGCAGCCTTACGGGTTTTAGCTCCTATAATTCACCCCTCCACTTT. This gives the protein CASSLTGFSSYNSPLHF.

This chain connects TRBV3-1 (or the pseudogene TRBV3-2) to TRBJ1-2, with a possible D match to TRBD1 (5 bases). The CDR3 spans 14 residues. Germline V gene lookup returns CDR1 LGHDT and CDR2 YNNKEL (reference sequence). The germline V and J ends were trimmed by 2 bases and 8 bases, with 15 bases remaining between them. CDR3 sequence (DNA): TGTGCCAGCAGCCAAAACTGGGGGGAAGAAGGCTACACCTTC. It yields the protein CASSQNWGEEGYTF.

The rearrangement uses TRBV4-1 and TRBJ2-5, with D perhaps TRBD2 (7 bases). Trimming pared 5 bases from V and 4 bases from J, leaving 17 bases between. This CDR3 spans 15 amino acids. Germline CDR1 is MGHRA and CDR2 is YSYEKL. The CDR3 nucleotides read TGCGCCAGCAGCTCCCGGGGGGCCGGGGGAGAGACCCAGTACTTC. Its translation: CASSSRGAGGETQYF.

This chain links TRBV18 with TRBJ1-6; 8 nucleotides match TRBD1. This CDR3 contains 13 residues. The V gene end was trimmed by 2 bases and the J gene end by 14 bases; junction bases not matched to a gene: 5. Germline assignment: CDR1 KGHSH and CDR2 LQKENI. The CDR3 protein is CASSPNSDRALHF. The DNA of the CDR3 is TGTGCCAGCTCACCAAATTCGGACAGGGCCCTCCACTTT.

The genes are TRBV30 and TRBJ1-4; TRBD1 is a possible D gene (6 bases). V lost 5 bases, J lost 13 bases, and 14 bases lay in between. Germline CDR1 and CDR2: GTSNPN and SVGIG (reference sequence). The CDR3 contains 11 residues. The CDR3 protein is CAWRGGGGLFF. DNA for the CDR3: TGTGCCTGGCGTGGTGGGGGCGGACTGTTTTTT.

The chain joins TRBV14 to TRBJ2-2, with 14 bases aligning to TRBD2. The CDR3 is made up of 19 amino acids. V was pared by 2 bases and J by 4 bases, with 9 bases of the junction left unmatched. Germline V gene data show CDR1 as SGHDN and CDR2 as FVKESK. The CDR3 spells CASSQRSRTSGGRTGELFF. For the CDR3, the DNA is TGTGCCAGCAGCCAAAGGAGCCGGACTAGCGGGGGGCGCACCGGGGAGCTGTTTTTT. Combining the CDR3 with reference TRBV14 and TRBJ2-2 gives the whole variable domain EAGVTQFPSHSVIEKGQTVTLRCDPISGHDNLYWYRRVMGKEIKFLLHFVKESKQDESGMPNNRFLAERTGGTYSTLKVQPAELEDSGVYFCASSQRSRTSGGRTGELFFGEGSRLTVL.

For the CDR3, the DNA is TGTGCCAGCAGCTCCTACACGGCCACAGGGAAGTACGAGCAGTACTTC. Residues: CASSSYTATGKYEQYF. This rearrangement joins TRBV5-5 to TRBJ2-7; weak D call: TRBD1 (6 bases). Germline V gene data show CDR1 as SGHKS and CDR2 as YYEKEE (reference sequence). The V end lost 3 bases, the J end lost 4 bases, and 20 bases lay between the germline ends. The CDR3 length is 16 residues.

This chain joins TRBV6-5 and TRBJ1-4; the D gene is possibly TRBD1 (6 bases). Germline V CDR1 and CDR2: MNHEY, SVGAGI. The CDR3 spans 13 residues. V lost 10 bases and J lost 8, with 17 bases in between. CDR3: CATSPGHREKLFF. For the CDR3, the DNA is TGTGCCACCTCACCGGGACACCGAGAAAAACTGTTTTTT.

The chain uses TRBV28 and TRBJ1-4; 7 positions agree with TRBD1. The CDR3 consists of 14 residues. The J segment lost 6 bases and the V segment lost 2 bases, leaving 3 bases of the junction unmatched. CDR1 MDHEN and CDR2 SYDVKM come from the germline V gene. The CDR3 coding sequence is TGTGCCAGCAGTTTAGACAGGGTGGATGAAAAACTGTTTTTT. As protein: CASSLDRVDEKLFF.

The chain has TRBV18 and TRBJ1-4, with 9 bases aligning to TRBD1. Trimming took 3 bases from V and 2 from J; bases not matched to a gene: 7. Per germline, CDR1 KGHSH and CDR2 LQKENI. The CDR3 is 17 amino acids. The DNA for the CDR3 is TGTGCCAGCTCACCGTCCACAGGGGGCGCGACTAATGAAAAACTGTTTTTT. Protein sequence: CASSPSTGGATNEKLFF.

The V call is TRBV6-5, the J call TRBJ1-3, with D hard to call. CDR1 MNHEY and CDR2 SVGAGI come from the germline V gene. The CDR3 spans 12 residues. V was shortened by 7 bases and J by 0 bases, with 4 bases between the two germline ends. In nucleotides, the CDR3 is TGTGCCAGCACAAACTCTGGAAACACCATATATTTT. Residues: CASTNSGNTIYF.

This chain connects TRBV21-1 to TRBJ1-2; the table calls TRBD1, which could not be checked here. TRBV21-1 is reported as a pseudogene. There are 13 residues in the CDR3. The CDR3 here is CASRGLAGVGYTF. The CDR3 bases are TGTGCCAGCAGGGGGTTGGCAGGGGTCGGCTACACCTTC.

The chain has TRBV11-1 and TRBJ2-5, with unresolved D. Trimming stripped 1 base from V and 7 bases from J, with 13 bases between. Germline-derived CDR1 and CDR2 are SGHAT and FQDESV (reference sequence). This CDR3 has 14 residues. The CDR3 DNA is TGTGCCAGCAGCTTAGACCCACTCGAAGCGACCCAGTACTTC. Amino acid sequence: CASSLDPLEATQYF.

In the case of this clone: A much more abundant neighbour one base away suggests this may be a read error. Within the sample, other DNA sequences also encode this same CDR3. The rearrangement links TRBV30 to TRBJ2-7; D might be TRBD2 (5 bases). CDR3 length equals 14 residues. Germline CDR1 and CDR2: GTSNPN and SVGIG (reference sequence). The CDR3 spells CAWSVKGANYEQYF. DNA for the CDR3: TGTGCTTGGAGTGTAAAGGGAGCTAACTACGAGCAGTACTTC.

The rearrangement links TRBV3-1 (or the pseudogene TRBV3-2) to TRBJ2-1; 8 bases are a match to TRBD1. Trimming took 4 bases from V and 4 from J; bases not matched to a gene: 6. CDR1 and CDR2 from the germline V gene are LGHDT and YNNKEL (reference sequence). The CDR3 is made up of 15 amino acids. DNA for the CDR3: TGTGCCAGCAGCCGACAGGGGAGTTTTTACAATGAGCAGTTCTTC. The encoded protein is CASSRQGSFYNEQFF.

The rearrangement links TRBV5-8 to TRBJ1-3; D unclear. This CDR3 comprises 14 residues. V was shortened by 0 bases and J by 2 bases, with 6 bases between the two germline ends. Germline V gene data show CDR1 as SGHTS and CDR2 as YDEGEE. The CDR3 reads CASSLGHPGNTIYF. The CDR3 nucleotides read TGTGCCAGCAGCTTGGGGCACCCTGGAAACACCATATATTTT.

The chain joins TRBV11-1 to TRBJ1-1; D possibly corresponds to TRBD1 (5 bases). The CDR3 consists of 14 residues. Germline V gives CDR1 SGHAT, CDR2 FQDESV (reference sequence). Trimming removed 1 base from V and 5 bases from J, with 11 bases in between. The CDR3 spells CASSLGSRVTEAFF. CDR3 DNA: TGTGCCAGCAGCTTAGGCTCCAGGGTTACTGAAGCTTTCTTT.